This is a list of T cell receptor beta chains from one sample in a study of blood T cell repertoires in COVID-19. Clones were sequenced by immunoSEQ multiplex PCR, and TCRdb holds only the in-frame ones, with some missing. This table holds approximately 330,000 clones, about 87% found once. The sequenced material came from peripheral blood. Source of these receptors: a man aged 25 to 40 with COVID-19, enrolled during active disease. Both conserved end residues are part of each CDR3. A D gene is named only where the DNA matches it firmly.

TRBJ1-2 - 13 TRBV4-3 TGCGCCAGCAGCCAAGATGTAACTATGGCTGGGACCTTC CASSQDVTMAGTF
TRBJ2-1 TRBD1 15 TRBV27 TGTGCCAGCAGTTGGGACAGCAGCTCCTACAATGAGCAGTTCTTC CASSWDSSSYNEQFF
TRBJ2-1 - 16 TRBV15 TGTGCCACCAGCAGAGATCAGGGTAGGTCCTACAATGAGCAGTTCTTC CATSRDQGRSYNEQFF
TRBJ1-5 TRBD1 17 TRBV7-8 TGTGCCAGCAGCTTAACCCCCTTCAGACAGGGACCACAGCCCCAGCATTTT CASSLTPFRQGPQPQHF
TRBJ1-1 - 15 TRBV7-2 TGTGCCAGCAGCTTAGGAGGAGGGAGGAACACTGAAGCTTTCTTT CASSLGGGRNTEAFF
TRBJ1-2 - 15 TRBV5-4 TGTGCCAGCAGCCTGCCCCAGGGGCTATTCTTCGCGAAAACCTTC CASSLPQGLFFAKTF
TRBJ2-1 TRBD2 15 TRBV5-1 TGCGCCAGCAGCTTTCTAGCGGGCGCCTACAATGAGCAGTTCTTC CASSFLAGAYNEQFF
TRBJ1-3 - 13 TRBV19 TGTGCCAGTGGAAGGGGATCTGGAAACACCATATATTTT CASGRGSGNTIYF
TRBJ1-1 TRBD1 16 TRBV19 TGTGCCAGTAGTATATTCCCGGACAGGGGGCGGACTGAAGCTTTCTTT CASSIFPDRGRTEAFF
TRBJ2-1 - 15 TRBV6-5 TGTGCCAGCGGCCGGGGCGGTCTGGGGGGAAATGAGCAGTTCTTC CASGRGGLGGNEQFF